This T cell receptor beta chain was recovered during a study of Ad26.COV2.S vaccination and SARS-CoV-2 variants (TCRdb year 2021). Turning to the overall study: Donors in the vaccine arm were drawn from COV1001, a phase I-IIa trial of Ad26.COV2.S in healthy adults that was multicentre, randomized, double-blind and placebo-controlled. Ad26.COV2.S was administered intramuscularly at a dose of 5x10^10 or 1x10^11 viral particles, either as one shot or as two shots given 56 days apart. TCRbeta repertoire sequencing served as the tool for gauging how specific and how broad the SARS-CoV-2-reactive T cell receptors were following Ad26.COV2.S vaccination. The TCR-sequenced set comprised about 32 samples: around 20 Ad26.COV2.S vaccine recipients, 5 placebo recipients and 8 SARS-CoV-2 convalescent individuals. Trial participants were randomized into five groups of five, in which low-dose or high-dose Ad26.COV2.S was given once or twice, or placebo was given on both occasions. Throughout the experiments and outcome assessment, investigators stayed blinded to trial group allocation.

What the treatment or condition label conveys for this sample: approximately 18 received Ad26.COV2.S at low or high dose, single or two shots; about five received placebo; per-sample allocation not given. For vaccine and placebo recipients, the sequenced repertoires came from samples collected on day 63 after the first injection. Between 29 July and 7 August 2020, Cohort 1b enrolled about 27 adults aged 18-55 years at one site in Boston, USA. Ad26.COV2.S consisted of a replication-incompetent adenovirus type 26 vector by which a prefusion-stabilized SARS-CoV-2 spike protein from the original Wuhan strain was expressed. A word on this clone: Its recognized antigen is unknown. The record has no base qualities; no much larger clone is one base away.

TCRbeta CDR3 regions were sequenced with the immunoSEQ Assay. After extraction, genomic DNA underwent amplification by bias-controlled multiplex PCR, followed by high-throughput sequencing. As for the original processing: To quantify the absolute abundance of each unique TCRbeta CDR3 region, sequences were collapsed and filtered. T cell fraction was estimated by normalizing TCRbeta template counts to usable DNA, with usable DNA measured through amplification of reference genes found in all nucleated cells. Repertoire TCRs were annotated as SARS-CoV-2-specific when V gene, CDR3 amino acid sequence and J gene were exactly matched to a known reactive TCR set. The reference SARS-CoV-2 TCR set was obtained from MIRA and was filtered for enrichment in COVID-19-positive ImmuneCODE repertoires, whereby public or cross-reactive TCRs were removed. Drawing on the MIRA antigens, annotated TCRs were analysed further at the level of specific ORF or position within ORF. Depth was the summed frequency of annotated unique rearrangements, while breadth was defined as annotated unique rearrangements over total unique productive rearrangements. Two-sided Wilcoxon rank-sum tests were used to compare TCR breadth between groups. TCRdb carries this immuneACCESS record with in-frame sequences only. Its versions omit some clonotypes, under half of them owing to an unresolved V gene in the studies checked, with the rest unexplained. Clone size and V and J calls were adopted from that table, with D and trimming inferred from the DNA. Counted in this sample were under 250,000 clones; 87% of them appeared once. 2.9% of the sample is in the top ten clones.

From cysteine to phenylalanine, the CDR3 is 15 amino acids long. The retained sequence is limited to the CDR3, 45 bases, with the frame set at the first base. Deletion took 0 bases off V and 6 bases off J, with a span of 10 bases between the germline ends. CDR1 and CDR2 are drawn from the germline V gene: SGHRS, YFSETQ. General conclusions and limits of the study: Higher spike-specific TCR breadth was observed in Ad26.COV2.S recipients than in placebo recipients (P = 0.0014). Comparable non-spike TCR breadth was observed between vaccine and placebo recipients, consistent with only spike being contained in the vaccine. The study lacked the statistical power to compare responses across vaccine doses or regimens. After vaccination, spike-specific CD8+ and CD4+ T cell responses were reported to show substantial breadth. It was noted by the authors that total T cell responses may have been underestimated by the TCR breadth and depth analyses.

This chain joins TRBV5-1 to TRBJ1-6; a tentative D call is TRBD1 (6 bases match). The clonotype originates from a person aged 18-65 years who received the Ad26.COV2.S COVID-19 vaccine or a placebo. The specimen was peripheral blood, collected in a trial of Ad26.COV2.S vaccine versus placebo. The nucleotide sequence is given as TGCGCCAGCAGCTTGGTTGCGGGGGCTAATTCACCCCTCCACTTT. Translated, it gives CASSLVAGANSPLHF.